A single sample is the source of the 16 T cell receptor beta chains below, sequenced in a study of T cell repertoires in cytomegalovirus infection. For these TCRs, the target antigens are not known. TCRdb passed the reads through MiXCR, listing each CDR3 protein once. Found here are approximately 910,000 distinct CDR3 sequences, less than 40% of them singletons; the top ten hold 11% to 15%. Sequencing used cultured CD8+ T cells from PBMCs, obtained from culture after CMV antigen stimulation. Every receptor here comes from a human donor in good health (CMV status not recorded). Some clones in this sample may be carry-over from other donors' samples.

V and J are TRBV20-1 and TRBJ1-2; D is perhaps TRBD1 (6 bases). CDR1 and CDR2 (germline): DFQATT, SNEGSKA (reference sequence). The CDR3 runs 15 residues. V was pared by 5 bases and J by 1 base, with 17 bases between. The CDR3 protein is CSARNLDSRNYGYTF. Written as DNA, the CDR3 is TGCAGTGCTCGAAACTTGGACAGCCGTAACTATGGCTACACCTTC.

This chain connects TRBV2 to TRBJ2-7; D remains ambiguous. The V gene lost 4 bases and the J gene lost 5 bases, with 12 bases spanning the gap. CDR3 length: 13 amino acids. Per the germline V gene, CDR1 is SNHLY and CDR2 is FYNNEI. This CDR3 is CASSVAEANEQYF. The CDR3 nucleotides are TGTGCCAGCAGTGTAGCCGAAGCGAACGAGCAGTACTTC.

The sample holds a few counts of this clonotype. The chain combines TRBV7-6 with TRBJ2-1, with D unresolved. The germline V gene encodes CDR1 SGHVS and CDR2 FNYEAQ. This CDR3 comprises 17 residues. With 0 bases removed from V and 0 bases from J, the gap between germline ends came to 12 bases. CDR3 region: CASSLASPGRSYNEQFF. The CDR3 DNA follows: TGTGCCAGCAGCTTAGCGAGTCCTGGACGCTCCTACAATGAGCAGTTCTTC.

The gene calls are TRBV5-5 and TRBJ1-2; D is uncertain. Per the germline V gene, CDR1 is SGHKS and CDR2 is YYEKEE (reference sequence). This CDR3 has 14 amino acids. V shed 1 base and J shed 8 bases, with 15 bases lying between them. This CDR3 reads CASSLTLRPGGYTF. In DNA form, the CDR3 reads TGTGCCAGCAGCTTGACCCTAAGGCCGGGGGGCTACACCTTC.

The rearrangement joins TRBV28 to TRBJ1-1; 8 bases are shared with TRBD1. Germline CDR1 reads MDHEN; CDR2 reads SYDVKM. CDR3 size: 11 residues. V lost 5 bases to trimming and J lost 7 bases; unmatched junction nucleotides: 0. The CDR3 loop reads CASSDRGEAFF. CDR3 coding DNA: TGTGCCAGCAGTGACAGGGGTGAAGCTTTCTTT.

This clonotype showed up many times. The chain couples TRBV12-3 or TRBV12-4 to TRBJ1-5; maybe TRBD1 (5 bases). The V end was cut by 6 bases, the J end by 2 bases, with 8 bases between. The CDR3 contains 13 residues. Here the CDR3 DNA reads TGTGCCAGCAGGAGGGGTGGCAATCAGCCCCAGCATTTT. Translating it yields CASRRGGNQPQHF.

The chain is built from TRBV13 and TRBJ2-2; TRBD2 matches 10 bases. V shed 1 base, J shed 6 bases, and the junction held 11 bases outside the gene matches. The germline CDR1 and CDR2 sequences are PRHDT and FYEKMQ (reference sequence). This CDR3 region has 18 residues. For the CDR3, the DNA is TGTGCCAGCAGCTTAGCGGTTTCTAGCGGGGGTCGAGCCGGGGAGCTGTTTTTT. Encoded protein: CASSLAVSSGGRAGELFF.

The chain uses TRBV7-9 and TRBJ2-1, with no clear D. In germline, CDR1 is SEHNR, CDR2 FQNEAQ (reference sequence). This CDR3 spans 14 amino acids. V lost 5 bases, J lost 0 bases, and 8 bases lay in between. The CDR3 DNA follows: TGTGCCAGCAGCCGCGTTGGCTCCTACAATGAGCAGTTCTTC. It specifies CASSRVGSYNEQFF.

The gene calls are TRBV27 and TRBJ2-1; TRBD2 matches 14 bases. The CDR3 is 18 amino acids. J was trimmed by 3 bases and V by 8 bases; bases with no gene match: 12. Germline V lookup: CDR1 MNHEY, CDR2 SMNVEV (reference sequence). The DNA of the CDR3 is TGTGCCAGCCGAACCGGGACTAGCGGGGGACAAAACTACAATGAGCAGTTCTTC. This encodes CASRTGTSGGQNYNEQFF.

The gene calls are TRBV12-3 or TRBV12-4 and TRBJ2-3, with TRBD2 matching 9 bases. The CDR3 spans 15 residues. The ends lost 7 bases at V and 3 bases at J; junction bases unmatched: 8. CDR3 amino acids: CASTSSGARTDTQYF. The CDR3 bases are TGTGCCAGCACCTCTAGCGGGGCCAGGACAGATACGCAGTATTTT.

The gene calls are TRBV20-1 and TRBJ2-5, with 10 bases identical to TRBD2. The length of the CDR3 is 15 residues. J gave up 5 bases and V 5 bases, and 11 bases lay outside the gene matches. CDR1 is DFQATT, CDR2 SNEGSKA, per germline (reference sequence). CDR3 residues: CSAFRSGGPGETQYF. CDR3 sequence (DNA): TGCAGTGCTTTCCGTAGCGGGGGGCCCGGGGAGACCCAGTACTTC.

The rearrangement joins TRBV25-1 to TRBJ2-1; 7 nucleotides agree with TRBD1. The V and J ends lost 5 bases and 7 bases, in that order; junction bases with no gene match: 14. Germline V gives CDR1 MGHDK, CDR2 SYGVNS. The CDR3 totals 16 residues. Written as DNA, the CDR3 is TGTGCCAGCAGTTTGACGACAGGGCCTACTAGGAATGAGCAGTTCTTC. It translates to CASSLTTGPTRNEQFF.

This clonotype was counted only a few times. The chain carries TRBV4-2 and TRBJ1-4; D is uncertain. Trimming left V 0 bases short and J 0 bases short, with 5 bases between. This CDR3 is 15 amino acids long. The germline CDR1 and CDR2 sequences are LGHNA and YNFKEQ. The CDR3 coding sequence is TGTGCCAGCAGCCAAGACTCGACAACTAATGAAAAACTGTTTTTT. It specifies CASSQDSTTNEKLFF.

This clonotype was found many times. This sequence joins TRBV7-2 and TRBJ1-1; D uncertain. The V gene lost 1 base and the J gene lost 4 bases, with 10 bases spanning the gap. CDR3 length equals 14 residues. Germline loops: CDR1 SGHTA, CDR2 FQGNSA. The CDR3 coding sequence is TGTGCCAGCAGCTTAGATATGGGGTTCACTGAAGCTTTCTTT. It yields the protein CASSLDMGFTEAFF.

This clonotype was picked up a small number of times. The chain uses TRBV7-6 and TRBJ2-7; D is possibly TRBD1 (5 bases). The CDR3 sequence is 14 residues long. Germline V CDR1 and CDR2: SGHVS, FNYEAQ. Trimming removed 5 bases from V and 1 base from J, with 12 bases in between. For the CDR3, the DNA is TGTGCCAGCAGCCCCCGACAGCAATCCTACGAGCAGTACTTC. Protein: CASSPRQQSYEQYF.

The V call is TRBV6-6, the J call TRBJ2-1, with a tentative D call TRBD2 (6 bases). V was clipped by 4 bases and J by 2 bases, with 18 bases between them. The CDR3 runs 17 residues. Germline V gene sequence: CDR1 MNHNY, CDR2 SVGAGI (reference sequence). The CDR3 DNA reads TGTGCCAGCAGTTTCCCCCGTACGGGGGAACCCTACAATGAGCAGTTCTTC. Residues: CASSFPRTGEPYNEQFF.